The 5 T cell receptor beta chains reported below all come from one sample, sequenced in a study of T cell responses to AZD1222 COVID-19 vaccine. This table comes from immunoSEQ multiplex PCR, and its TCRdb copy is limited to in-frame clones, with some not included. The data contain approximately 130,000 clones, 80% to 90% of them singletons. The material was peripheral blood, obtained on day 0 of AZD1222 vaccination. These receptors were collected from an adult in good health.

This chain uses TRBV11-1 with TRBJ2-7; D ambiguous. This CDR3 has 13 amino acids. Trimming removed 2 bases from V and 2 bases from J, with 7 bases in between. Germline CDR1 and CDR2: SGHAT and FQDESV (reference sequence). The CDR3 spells CASSLRAPYEQYF. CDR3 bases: TGTGCCAGCAGCTTAAGGGCCCCCTACGAGCAGTACTTC.

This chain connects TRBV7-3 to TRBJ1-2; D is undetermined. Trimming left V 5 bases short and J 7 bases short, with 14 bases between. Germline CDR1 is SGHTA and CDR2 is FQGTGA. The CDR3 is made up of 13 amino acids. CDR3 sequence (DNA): TGTGCCAGCAGCCCGCGACGAAGCGGTGGCTACACCTTC. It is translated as CASSPRRSGGYTF.

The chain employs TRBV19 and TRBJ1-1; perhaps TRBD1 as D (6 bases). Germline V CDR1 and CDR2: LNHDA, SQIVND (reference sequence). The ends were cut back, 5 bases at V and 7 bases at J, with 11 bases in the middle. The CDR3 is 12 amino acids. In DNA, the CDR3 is TGTGCCAGTAGTCCCACAGGGTTTGAAGCTTTCTTT. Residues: CASSPTGFEAFF.

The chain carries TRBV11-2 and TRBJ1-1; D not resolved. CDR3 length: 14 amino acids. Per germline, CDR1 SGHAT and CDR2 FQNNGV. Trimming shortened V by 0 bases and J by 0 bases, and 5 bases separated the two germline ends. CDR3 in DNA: TGTGCCAGCAGCTTAGAACGCATGAACACTGAAGCTTTCTTT. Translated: CASSLERMNTEAFF.

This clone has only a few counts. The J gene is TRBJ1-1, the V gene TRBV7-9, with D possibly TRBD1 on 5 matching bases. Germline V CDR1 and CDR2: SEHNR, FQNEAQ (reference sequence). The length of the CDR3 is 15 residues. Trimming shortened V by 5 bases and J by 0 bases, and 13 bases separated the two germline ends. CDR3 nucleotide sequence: TGTGCCAGCAGCACAGGACGGAGATTGAACACTGAAGCTTTCTTT. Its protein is CASSTGRRLNTEAFF.